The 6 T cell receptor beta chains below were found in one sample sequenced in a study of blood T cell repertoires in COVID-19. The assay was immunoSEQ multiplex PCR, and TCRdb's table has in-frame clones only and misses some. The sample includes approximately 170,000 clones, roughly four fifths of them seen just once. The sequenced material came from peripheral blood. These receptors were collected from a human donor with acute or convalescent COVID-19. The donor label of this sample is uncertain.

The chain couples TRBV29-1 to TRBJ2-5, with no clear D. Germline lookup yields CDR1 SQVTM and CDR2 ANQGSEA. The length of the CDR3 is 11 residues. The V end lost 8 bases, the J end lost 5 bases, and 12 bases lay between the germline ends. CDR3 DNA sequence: TGCAGCACGAGAAGTGGTGAGACCCAGTACTTC. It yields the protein CSTRSGETQYF. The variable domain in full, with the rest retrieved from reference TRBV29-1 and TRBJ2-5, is SAVISQKPSRDICQRGTSLTIQCQVDSQVTMMFWYRQQPGQSLTLIATANQGSEATYESGFVIDKFPISRPNLTFSTLTVSNMSPEDSSIYLCSTRSGETQYFGPGTRLLVL.

The DNA of the CDR3 is TGTGCCAGCAGTTGGCGGACAGGCGGGGTGTACACTGAAGCTTTCTTT. Translated: CASSWRTGGVYTEAFF. This chain links TRBV6-2 or TRBV6-3 with TRBJ1-1, with 7 bases matching TRBD1. The CDR3 has 16 amino acids. Germline CDR1 MNHEY, CDR2 SVGEGT. The ends lost 4 bases at V and 3 bases at J; junction bases unmatched: 11.

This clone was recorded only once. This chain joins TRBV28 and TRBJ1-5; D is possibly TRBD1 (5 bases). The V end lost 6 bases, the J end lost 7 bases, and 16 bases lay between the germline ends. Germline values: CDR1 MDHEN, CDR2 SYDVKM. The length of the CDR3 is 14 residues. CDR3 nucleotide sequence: TGTGCCAGCAGGGTCGGAGGGGCTGAGCAGCCCCAGCATTTT. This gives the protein CASRVGGAEQPQHF.

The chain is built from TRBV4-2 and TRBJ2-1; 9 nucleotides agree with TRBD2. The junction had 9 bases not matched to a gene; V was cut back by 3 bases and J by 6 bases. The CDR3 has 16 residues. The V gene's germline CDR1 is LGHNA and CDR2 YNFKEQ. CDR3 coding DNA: TGTGCCAGCAGCCAGGAGGGGCTGGGACTAGCCAATGAGCAGTTCTTC. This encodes CASSQEGLGLANEQFF.

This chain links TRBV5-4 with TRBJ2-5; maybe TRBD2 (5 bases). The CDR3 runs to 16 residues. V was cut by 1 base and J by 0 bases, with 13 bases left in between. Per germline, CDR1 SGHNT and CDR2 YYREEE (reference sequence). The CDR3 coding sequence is TGTGCCAGCAGCTTGCTTGGCGGGTGGGACCAAGAGACCCAGTACTTC. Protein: CASSLLGGWDQETQYF.

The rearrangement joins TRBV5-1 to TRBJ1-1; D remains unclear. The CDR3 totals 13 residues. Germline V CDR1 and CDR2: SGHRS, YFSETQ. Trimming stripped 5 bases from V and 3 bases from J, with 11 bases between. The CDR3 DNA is TGCGCCAGCAGATCGACACGGCACACTGAAGCTTTCTTT. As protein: CASRSTRHTEAFF.